The rows below give T cell receptor beta chains drawn from one sample of a study of blood T cell repertoires in COVID-19. Here immunoSEQ multiplex PCR was the method, and the copy in TCRdb shows in-frame clones only, minus some. The table has some 160,000 clones, roughly 75% seen once. What was sequenced was peripheral blood. The receptors were sampled from a man aged 70 or older with active or convalescent COVID-19. CDR3s include the opening cysteine and the closing phenylalanine or tryptophan. The order of the fields is V gene, CDR3 length, J gene, D gene, clone size, CDR3 DNA, CDR3 protein. A D gene is named only where the DNA matches it firmly. Expanded clones are given a class, and other clones once, few, many or no size at all.

V: TRBV18; length: 14; J: TRBJ2-7; D: TRBD1; size: once; DNA: TGTGCCAGCGCTACAGGGGGCCGTTCCTACGAGCAGTACTTC; CDR3: CASATGGRSYEQYF
V: TRBV18; length: 15; J: TRBJ1-3; D: TRBD1; size: -; DNA: TGTGCCAGCTCACCCGGGACAGGGGCTGGAAACACCATATATTTT; CDR3: CASSPGTGAGNTIYF
V: TRBV7-3; length: 16; J: TRBJ2-2; D: TRBD2; size: few; DNA: TGTGCCAGCAGCTCTCCTAGCGGGAGTGCCACCGGGGAGCTGTTTTTT; CDR3: CASSSPSGSATGELFF
V: TRBV29-1; length: 14; J: TRBJ1-1; D: TRBD1; size: -; DNA: TGCAGCGTTGCCGCTACAGGGGGCGATTCTGAAGCTTTCTTT; CDR3: CSVAATGGDSEAFF
V: TRBV5-8; length: 16; J: TRBJ2-3; D: -; size: -; DNA: TGTGCCAGCAGCTTGGGGAGGGAAGGGAGCACAGATACGCAGTATTTT; CDR3: CASSLGREGSTDTQYF
V: TRBV9; length: 17; J: TRBJ1-3; D: TRBD1; size: -; DNA: TGTGCCAGCAGCGCAGGGACAGGGGCTTACTCTGGAAACACCATATATTTT; CDR3: CASSAGTGAYSGNTIYF
V: TRBV5-1; length: 14; J: TRBJ1-1; D: TRBD1; size: -; DNA: TGCGCCAGCAGCTTGGACAGGGGGGACATTGAAGCTTTCTTT; CDR3: CASSLDRGDIEAFF
V: TRBV29-1; length: 16; J: TRBJ2-2; D: TRBD2; size: few; DNA: TGCAGCGTTGAAGGTGCGGCTAGCGGGAGATCCGGGGAGCTGTTTTTT; CDR3: CSVEGAASGRSGELFF
V: TRBV19; length: 14; J: TRBJ1-2; D: -; size: -; DNA: TGTGCCAGTAGTATGGCCGGGGGAGCCTATGGCTACACCTTC; CDR3: CASSMAGGAYGYTF
V: TRBV5-1; length: 15; J: TRBJ1-1; D: TRBD1; size: -; DNA: TGCGCCAGCAGCTTAGATACCGGGACAGGGGGCGGAGCTTTCTTT; CDR3: CASSLDTGTGGGAFF
V: TRBV7-9; length: 16; J: TRBJ2-2; D: -; size: once; DNA: TGTGCCAGCAGCTTAGGAACCAGGGGCGGGACCGGGGAGCTGTTTTTT; CDR3: CASSLGTRGGTGELFF
V: TRBV2; length: 14; J: TRBJ2-2; D: -; size: few; DNA: TGTGCCAGCAGTGTGGCGGAGCGGACTGGAGAGCTGTTTTTT; CDR3: CASSVAERTGELFF
V: TRBV19; length: 15; J: TRBJ1-1; D: -; size: few; DNA: TGTGCCAGTAGTATCTCCCCACAGGGATACACTGAAGCTTTCTTT; CDR3: CASSISPQGYTEAFF
V: TRBV6-6; length: 13; J: TRBJ2-1; D: -; size: -; DNA: TGTGCCAGCAGAAGACAGGTCCCGAATGAGCAGTTCTTC; CDR3: CASRRQVPNEQFF
V: TRBV5-8; length: 16; J: TRBJ1-4; D: -; size: -; DNA: TGTGCCAGCAGCTTGAGAACGGGGAATTTGGGTGAAAAACTGTTTTTT; CDR3: CASSLRTGNLGEKLFF
V: TRBV5-6; length: 13; J: TRBJ1-2; D: -; size: -; DNA: TGTGCCAGCAGCTTGCTGGGCAGCTATGGCTACACCTTC; CDR3: CASSLLGSYGYTF
V: TRBV27; length: 13; J: TRBJ2-1; D: TRBD1; size: -; DNA: TGTGCCAGCAGGAGGACAGGGCGGGATGAGCAGTTCTTC; CDR3: CASRRTGRDEQFF
V: TRBV12-2; length: 15; J: TRBJ2-1; D: -; size: -; DNA: TGTGCAAGTCGCTTAGGGAGCGTAACATACAATGAGCAGTTCTTC; CDR3: CASRLGSVTYNEQFF
V: TRBV30; length: 15; J: TRBJ1-2; D: TRBD1; size: -; DNA: TGTGCCTGGAGTGTAGGGACAGCCGCTAACTATGGCTACACCTTC; CDR3: CAWSVGTAANYGYTF
V: TRBV6-2/TRBV6-3; length: 18; J: TRBJ1-6; D: -; size: -; DNA: TGTGCCAGCAGTTATCGGTCAGGGGCTTCGGCTTATAATTCACCCCTCCACTTT; CDR3: CASSYRSGASAYNSPLHF
V: TRBV29-1; length: 14; J: TRBJ2-1; D: TRBD1; size: -; DNA: TGCAGCGTAAACCGGGACAGGGGTTACAATGAGCAGTTCTTC; CDR3: CSVNRDRGYNEQFF
V: TRBV3-1/TRBV3-2; length: 11; J: TRBJ1-6; D: -; size: -; DNA: TGTGCCAGCAGCCAAAGGGGCCGGGTCCACTTT; CDR3: CASSQRGRVHF
V: TRBV15; length: 17; J: TRBJ2-1; D: TRBD1; size: -; DNA: TGTGCCACCAGCAGAGAGGGACTGACAGGGGCATACAATGAGCAGTTCTTC; CDR3: CATSREGLTGAYNEQFF
V: TRBV5-4; length: 13; J: TRBJ2-2; D: -; size: -; DNA: TGTGCCAGCAGCTTAGACAGCACCGGGGAGCTGTTTTTT; CDR3: CASSLDSTGELFF
V: TRBV30; length: 14; J: TRBJ1-5; D: TRBD1; size: once; DNA: TGTGCCTGGAGTGGGTCGACAGGGTATCAGCCCCAGCATTTT; CDR3: CAWSGSTGYQPQHF
V: TRBV3-1/TRBV3-2; length: 15; J: TRBJ2-3; D: -; size: -; DNA: TGTGCCAGCAGCCAAGTCCCGGGGGAGACAGATACGCAGTATTTT; CDR3: CASSQVPGETDTQYF
V: TRBV15; length: 15; J: TRBJ1-2; D: -; size: -; DNA: TGTGCCACCAGCAGAGAACGGGGTCTGGTAGCTGGCTACACCTTC; CDR3: CATSRERGLVAGYTF
V: TRBV7-6; length: 17; J: TRBJ2-1; D: TRBD2; size: -; DNA: TGTGCCAGCAGCTCCCGGCGGGGGGGGCGGACAAACAATGAGCAGTTCTTC; CDR3: CASSSRRGGRTNNEQFF
V: TRBV18; length: 14; J: TRBJ1-2; D: -; size: -; DNA: TGTGCCAGCTCACCCGATGGAGGGCTGGCTGGCTACACCTTC; CDR3: CASSPDGGLAGYTF
V: TRBV19; length: 15; J: TRBJ1-3; D: -; size: -; DNA: TGTGCCAGTAGCCCCGGGAGGAGCTCTGGAAACACCATATATTTT; CDR3: CASSPGRSSGNTIYF
V: TRBV5-1; length: 16; J: TRBJ1-6; D: -; size: -; DNA: TGCGCCAGCAGCTTGGTCGGGGGTGAAGGGAATTCACCCCTCCACTTT; CDR3: CASSLVGGEGNSPLHF
V: TRBV30; length: 19; J: TRBJ2-7; D: TRBD1; size: -; DNA: TGTGCCTGGAGTCTTCCTTACACCCATGCGGGACAGGTTACCTACGAGCAGTACTTC; CDR3: CAWSLPYTHAGQVTYEQYF
V: TRBV18; length: 15; J: TRBJ2-1; D: -; size: few; DNA: TGTGCCAGCTCACCTGCCGGGGGCTCCTACAATGAGCAGTTCTTC; CDR3: CASSPAGGSYNEQFF
V: TRBV7-3; length: 14; J: TRBJ2-2; D: -; size: -; DNA: TGTGCCAGCAGCCCACCTGGGTCGGGCGGGGAGCTGTTTTTT; CDR3: CASSPPGSGGELFF
V: TRBV19; length: 15; J: TRBJ2-7; D: TRBD1; size: few; DNA: TGTGCCAGTAGTATAGGTAATCAGGGGGCGCGCGAGCAGTACTTC; CDR3: CASSIGNQGAREQYF
V: TRBV20-1; length: 12; J: TRBJ2-7; D: -; size: -; DNA: TGCAGTGCTATTGACCAACCGGAGGAGCAGTACTTC; CDR3: CSAIDQPEEQYF
V: TRBV19; length: 17; J: TRBJ2-3; D: TRBD2; size: once; DNA: TGTGCCAGTAGTATCGGACTAGCGGGGGCTTATAGAGATACGCAGTATTTT; CDR3: CASSIGLAGAYRDTQYF
V: TRBV28; length: 15; J: TRBJ2-1; D: TRBD2; size: -; DNA: TGTGCCAGCACTCCGTTAGCGGGAGGCTACAATGAGCAGTTCTTC; CDR3: CASTPLAGGYNEQFF
V: TRBV27; length: 14; J: TRBJ1-2; D: TRBD1; size: -; DNA: TGTGCCAGCAGTTCCCCCTACAGGGGTTATGGCTACACCTTC; CDR3: CASSSPYRGYGYTF
V: TRBV6-5; length: 12; J: TRBJ1-2; D: TRBD1; size: -; DNA: TGTGCCAGCAGTAGGTCAGGGGGCGGCTACACCTTC; CDR3: CASSRSGGGYTF
V: TRBV10-2; length: 17; J: TRBJ1-2; D: TRBD1; size: -; DNA: TGCGCCAGCAGTGAGGCATACAGGACAGGGCTTAACTATGGCTACACCTTC; CDR3: CASSEAYRTGLNYGYTF